The source of this T cell receptor beta chain is a study of identical twins. There are a few counts of this clonotype. Its target is not known. Study observations and caveats: Cord blood beta clonotypes present at high abundance carried fewer insertions; no such pattern appeared in memory repertoires.

Template switching supplied a universal primer site; unique molecular identifiers were carried on the cDNA. TCRdb called the 5' RACE reads again in MiXCR, with one record for every CDR3 protein. The sample carries under 1 million distinct CDR3 sequences, roughly an eighth recorded once. Looked up from germline, CDR1 is SNHLY and CDR2 is FYNNEI. This CDR3 comprises 14 residues. V lost 1 base to trimming and J lost 7 bases; unmatched junction nucleotides: 2. This sample also belongs to another study, concerning yellow fever vaccine responses in identical twins. From that report: Vaccine T cell responses of twins reportedly seemed partly convergent and partly personalized.

The chain has TRBV2 and TRBJ2-2, with TRBD1 matching over 8 bases. The material sequenced was PBMCs. This receptor was obtained from a woman aged 18-29 years in good health. The CDR3 coding sequence is TGTGCCAGCAGTGAAGGGACAGGGTTCGGGGAGCTGTTTTTT. Translating gives CASSEGTGFGELFF.